This paragraph covers one TCR beta chain sequence. The protocol was immunoSEQ multiplex PCR, while the TCRdb copy is restricted to in-frame clones and leaves out a portion. The table shows about 64,000 clones, with around four fifths occurring only once. The entry originates in a study of OX40 agonist ivuxolimab in advanced cancers. Germline CDR1 is SGHRS and CDR2 is YFSETQ. Trimming stripped 0 bases from V and 4 bases from J, with 14 bases between. The CDR3 spans 16 residues. The chain has TRBV5-1 and TRBJ1-5, with D tentatively TRBD1 (5 bases). The sequence came from an adult with an advanced solid tumor such as melanoma, head and neck, liver or kidney cancer. The sequencing used CD4+ or CD8+ T cells sorted from blood, collected in a trial of the OX40 agonist ivuxolimab. Here the CDR3 reads CASSLGVSGGNQPQHF. In nucleotides, the CDR3 is TGCGCCAGCAGCTTGGGTGTCTCGGGGGGGAATCAGCCCCAGCATTTT.